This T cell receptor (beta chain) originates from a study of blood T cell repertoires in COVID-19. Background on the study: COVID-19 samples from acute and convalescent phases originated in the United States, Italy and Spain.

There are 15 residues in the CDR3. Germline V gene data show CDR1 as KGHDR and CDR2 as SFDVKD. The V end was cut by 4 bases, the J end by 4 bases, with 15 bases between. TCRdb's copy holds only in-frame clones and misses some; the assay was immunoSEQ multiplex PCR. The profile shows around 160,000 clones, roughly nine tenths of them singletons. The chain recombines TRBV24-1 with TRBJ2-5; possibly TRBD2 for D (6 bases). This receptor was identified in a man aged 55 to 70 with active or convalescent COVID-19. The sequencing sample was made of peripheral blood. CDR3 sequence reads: CATSEGAGLRETQYF. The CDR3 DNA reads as TGTGCCACCAGTGAGGGTGCGGGGTTGCGAGAGACCCAGTACTTC.